Following are 5 T cell receptor beta chains from one sample sequenced in a study of shared clonotypes between healthy human individuals. Using immunoSEQ multiplex PCR, the repertoire was profiled, and TCRdb retains in-frame clones only, with some absent. This sample has hundreds of thousands of clones, with approximately 80% found just once. Specimen: PBMCs. All receptors come from a woman aged 40-49 years in good health. Some clones in this sample may be carry-over from other donors' samples.

This clone was observed a single time. V usage is TRBV30 and J usage is TRBJ2-7; a possible D gene is TRBD1 (6 bases). The V gene lost 1 base and the J gene lost 7 bases, with 11 bases spanning the gap. CDR1 and CDR2 (germline): GTSNPN, SVGIG (reference sequence). This CDR3 spans 12 amino acids. Here the CDR3 reads CAWSAQGLEQYF. CDR3 DNA sequence: TGTGCCTGGAGTGCACAGGGTCTAGAGCAGTACTTC.

Details on this clone: With only one base between it and a far larger clone, this is likely a read error. In the same sample, other DNA sequences code for this CDR3. The chain recombines TRBV25-1 with TRBJ1-1; unclear D gene. There are 16 residues in the CDR3. Looked up from germline, CDR1 is MGHDK and CDR2 is SYGVNS. The CDR3 coding sequence is TGTGCCAGCACCCCGAACCTAGGAGGTGAGAACACCGAAGCTTTCTTT. This encodes CASTPNLGGENTEAFF.

This chain joins TRBV11-3 and TRBJ2-5; D not certain. This CDR3 spans 14 amino acids. The V gene lost 1 base and the J gene lost 2 bases, with 8 bases spanning the gap. Per germline, CDR1 SGHNT and CDR2 YENEEA. This CDR3 is CASSLGPVQETQYF. CDR3 coding DNA: TGTGCCAGCAGCTTAGGTCCGGTTCAAGAGACCCAGTACTTC.

The chain uses TRBV15 and TRBJ1-3, with D maybe TRBD1 (6 bases). This CDR3 has 17 amino acids. V was cut by 0 bases and J by 0 bases, with 12 bases left in between. Germline V gene data show CDR1 as LNHNV and CDR2 as YYDKDF (reference sequence). As DNA, the CDR3 is TGTGCCACCAGCAGAGATAGGGGGGCTGCCTCTGGAAACACCATATATTTT. This translates into CATSRDRGAASGNTIYF.

The rearrangement links TRBV4-1 to TRBJ1-3; 7 bases align to TRBD1. From germline, CDR1 is MGHRA and CDR2 YSYEKL. Trimming cost V 4 bases and J 4 bases; bases outside gene matches: 10. The CDR3 length is 16 residues. CDR3 region: CASSLGPGQRGNTIYF. In DNA form, the CDR3 reads TGCGCCAGCAGCCTTGGACCGGGACAGAGGGGAAACACCATATATTTT.